A selection of T cell receptor beta chains follows, all from one sample in a study of blood T cells in healthy people across ages. TCRdb redid the calling of the 5' RACE reads with MiXCR, one entry per CDR3 protein. The sample comprises about 670,000 distinct CDR3 sequences, under 65% of which are singletons, and roughly 13% rests with the top ten. The material sequenced was blood. Source of these receptors: a woman aged 80 or over in good health. Each CDR3 is given with its conserved first and last residue. D genes are given only for firm matches. A clone size is listed for some rows: how often the clone was seen (once, few, many), or a class if it is expanded.

size	V	length	J	D	DNA	CDR3
NA	TRBV7-3	15	TRBJ2-3	NA	TGTGCCAGCAGCTTAACCCAGGGATACACAGATACGCAGTATTTT	CASSLTQGYTDTQYF
many	TRBV10-3	12	TRBJ2-7	NA	TGTGCCATCAGTGAGCAGGGGTACGAGCAGTACTTC	CAISEQGYEQYF
few	TRBV27	16	TRBJ2-1	NA	TGTGCCAGCAGTGGCACCTCAGCCTCGGGGCGATATGAGCAGTTCTTC	CASSGTSASGRYEQFF
NA	TRBV20-1	14	TRBJ2-7	NA	TGCAGTGCTAGTTTAGGCCGGAGCTCCTACGAGCAGTACTTC	CSASLGRSSYEQYF
NA	TRBV6-2/TRBV6-3	17	TRBJ2-5	TRBD2	TGTGCCAGCAGTCTACGAAATAGACTAGCGGGGATGGAGACCCAGTACTTC	CASSLRNRLAGMETQYF
many	TRBV5-6	15	TRBJ2-1	TRBD2	TGTGCCAGCAGCCCCGTACTAGCGGGGGCCAATGAGCAGTTCTTC	CASSPVLAGANEQFF
NA	TRBV20-1	12	TRBJ2-1	NA	TGCAGTGTCGGTTTGTCCTACAATGAGCAGTTCTTC	CSVGLSYNEQFF
once	TRBV10-3	16	TRBJ2-3	TRBD2	TGTGCCATCAGTGAGTCGGAGCGGGGGGGCACAGATACGCAGTATTTT	CAISESERGGTDTQYF
NA	TRBV20-1	13	TRBJ2-3	NA	TGCAGTGCTTTGGACAGCGCCTCAGATACGCAGTATTTT	CSALDSASDTQYF
NA	TRBV20-1	14	TRBJ2-1	TRBD2	TGCAGTGCAAGAGCGGGAGGGCCGGTCAATGAGCAGTTCTTC	CSARAGGPVNEQFF
few	TRBV20-1	13	TRBJ2-2	NA	TGCAGTGCTAGAGATCTTACGGCCGGGGAGCTGTTTTTT	CSARDLTAGELFF
once	TRBV25-1	12	TRBJ1-1	NA	TGTGCCAGCAGCGGACCGTACACTGAAGCTTTCTTT	CASSGPYTEAFF
many	TRBV6-4	15	TRBJ2-3	NA	TGTGCCAGCAGTGAATGGGACTCCTCCTCAGTTACGCAGTATTTT	CASSEWDSSSVTQYF
NA	TRBV12-3/TRBV12-4	14	TRBJ2-5	TRBD1	TGTGCCAGCAGTTTCTCGGACAGGGGGGAGACCCAGTACTTC	CASSFSDRGETQYF
once	TRBV5-1	15	TRBJ2-5	NA	TGCGCCAGCAGCAAGACCGAGAGCTCCTACAATGAGCAGTACTTC	CASSKTESSYNEQYF
NA	TRBV5-1	14	TRBJ2-2	TRBD1	TGCGCCAGCAGCACAGGGGGCGTCACCGGGGAGCTGTTTTTT	CASSTGGVTGELFF
many	TRBV7-3	15	TRBJ2-3	TRBD2	TGTGCCAGCAGCTCCTGGACTAGCGTCACAGATACGCAGTATTTT	CASSSWTSVTDTQYF
NA	TRBV18	16	TRBJ2-3	NA	TGTGCCAGCTCACATCTTACTAGCACGGGCCCAGATACGCAGTATTTT	CASSHLTSTGPDTQYF
many	TRBV5-1	14	TRBJ2-7	NA	TGCGCCAGCACCATATCCCAGGGTAACCACGAGCAGTACTTC	CASTISQGNHEQYF
NA	TRBV28	15	TRBJ1-2	TRBD1	TGTGCCAGCAGTTTTCCAGGGGGTCAAGGATATGGCTACACCTTC	CASSFPGGQGYGYTF
NA	TRBV21-1	15	TRBJ2-3	NA	TGTACCAGCAACCCGGGACAGGGGTTCACAGAGACGCAGTATTTT	CTSNPGQGFTETQYF
NA	TRBV2	16	TRBJ1-2	NA	TGTGCCAGCAGTTCCATGTCGGGGAGGGCTAACTATGGCTACACCTTC	CASSSMSGRANYGYTF
many	TRBV28	17	TRBJ2-4	NA	TGTGCCAGCAGTAGCTTTGGGCTACGAGCTTCTAAAAACATTCAGTACTTC	CASSSFGLRASKNIQYF
few	TRBV5-1	17	TRBJ2-3	NA	TGCGCCAGCAGGCAAGGTGGGGGCCGAACTAGCACAGATACGCAGTATTTT	CASRQGGGRTSTDTQYF
NA	TRBV7-9	14	TRBJ1-1	NA	TGTGCCAGCAGCCGGGACTTCATGAACACTGAAGCTTTCTTT	CASSRDFMNTEAFF
NA	TRBV7-6	15	TRBJ1-4	NA	TGTGCCAGCAGCTCCCGGGACGGGAAAAATGAAAAACTGTTTTTT	CASSSRDGKNEKLFF
NA	TRBV7-9	16	TRBJ2-3	NA	TGTGCCAGCAGCTCCTTGACGGGGTCCGTCACAGATACGCAGTATTTT	CASSSLTGSVTDTQYF
few	TRBV7-9	13	TRBJ1-1	NA	TGTGCCAGCAGCTGGGGGAGACGGACTGAAGCTTTCTTT	CASSWGRRTEAFF
NA	TRBV7-2	16	TRBJ2-1	TRBD2	TGTGCCAGCGGGGGATTAGCGGGGGGGCCGAGAAATGAGCAGTTCTTC	CASGGLAGGPRNEQFF
NA	TRBV2	15	TRBJ2-6	TRBD1	TGTGCCAGCGGGACAGACCTCTCTGGGGCCAACGTCCTGACTTTC	CASGTDLSGANVLTF
NA	TRBV7-6	16	TRBJ2-1	TRBD2	TGTGCCAGCAGCTTAGCTAGCGGGCATTTCTACAACGAGCAGTTCTTC	CASSLASGHFYNEQFF
few	TRBV12-3/TRBV12-4	13	TRBJ1-5	NA	TGTGCCAGTTCTCCGGGGGAACGTCAGCCCCAGCATTTT	CASSPGERQPQHF
NA	TRBV19	15	TRBJ2-1	TRBD1	TGTGCCAGTAGGTCGGACAGGGTGGGATACAATGAGCAGTTCTTC	CASRSDRVGYNEQFF
NA	TRBV5-1	15	TRBJ2-1	NA	TGCGCCAGCAGCACAACCAAGGCCCTCTTAGATGAGCAGTTCTTC	CASSTTKALLDEQFF
few	TRBV2	15	TRBJ2-3	NA	TGTGCCAGCAGTGATAGCGGTGCAAACACAGATACGCAGTATTTT	CASSDSGANTDTQYF
NA	TRBV6-6	16	TRBJ2-3	NA	TGTGCCAGCAGCCCGGGGCGGGGCGGGTCCACAGATACGCAGTATTTT	CASSPGRGGSTDTQYF
NA	TRBV12-3/TRBV12-4	13	TRBJ1-2	NA	TGTGCCAGCAGTCCGGCTCCAAGGGCCAACTACACCTTC	CASSPAPRANYTF
NA	TRBV7-6	12	TRBJ2-5	NA	TGTGCCAGCAACACTCTTCAAGAGACCCAGTACTTC	CASNTLQETQYF
few	TRBV10-3	13	TRBJ2-1	NA	TGTGCCATCAGGGGGACGGATAACAATGAGCAGTTCTTC	CAIRGTDNNEQFF
NA	TRBV20-1	13	TRBJ1-1	NA	TGCAGTGCCTACCTAGGGGCCGACACTGAAGCTTTCTTT	CSAYLGADTEAFF